This is a list of T cell receptor beta chains from one sample in a study of Graves' ophthalmopathy and Graves' hyperthyroidism. TCRdb re-called the multiplex PCR reads through MiXCR, storing one row per CDR3 protein. The table shows hundreds of thousands of distinct CDR3 sequences, with about 40% occurring only once. Sequenced: peripheral blood. The receptors were sampled from an adult man with Graves' ophthalmopathy. Both conserved end residues are part of each CDR3. Each record gives: D gene, V gene, J gene, clone size, CDR3 DNA, CDR3 protein. A D gene is named only where the DNA matches it firmly. Only part of the rows carry a size: once, few, many, or a class if the clone is expanded.

>.|TRBV12-3/TRBV12-4|TRBJ1-5|many
TGTGCCAGCAGCGTCCTGGAAGATCAGCCCCAGCATTTT
CASSVLEDQPQHF
>.|TRBV6-5|TRBJ2-2|few
TGTGCCAGCAGTTCGTCCCGAGTAGGGAGCACCGGGGAGCTGTTTTTT
CASSSSRVGSTGELFF
>.|TRBV15|TRBJ2-5|.
TGTGCCACCAGCAGTTTAGCGCGCGAGACCCAGTACTTC
CATSSLARETQYF
>.|TRBV30|TRBJ1-2|few
TGTGCCTGGAGTGTGGGCAGTAACTATGGCTACACCTTC
CAWSVGSNYGYTF
>.|TRBV29-1|TRBJ1-4|many
TGCAGCGTTGAGATTCCAGGCCGCGGTGAAAAACTGTTTTTT
CSVEIPGRGEKLFF
>.|TRBV20-1|TRBJ1-1|many
TGCAGTGCTAGAGTTAGCCAGAACATGAACACTGAAGCTTTCTTT
CSARVSQNMNTEAFF
>.|TRBV9|TRBJ2-7|many
TGTGCCAGCAGCGTAGCTGGTTCGGGAGTCGAGCAGTACTTC
CASSVAGSGVEQYF
>.|TRBV10-3|TRBJ1-5|few
TGTGCCATCAGCAGCGGGACACAAGGGGAGACCCAGCATTTT
CAISSGTQGETQHF
>.|TRBV12-3/TRBV12-4|TRBJ2-2|.
TGTGCCAGCAGTTCCCCGACGGAAACCGGGGAGCTGTTTTTT
CASSSPTETGELFF
>TRBD2|TRBV12-3/TRBV12-4|TRBJ2-7|once
TGTGCCAGCAGCCAAATAGCGGGGGTCAACTCCTACGAGCAGTACTTC
CASSQIAGVNSYEQYF
>.|TRBV5-1|TRBJ1-1|many
TGCGCCAGCAGACAGGACACTGAAGCTTTCTTT
CASRQDTEAFF
>TRBD1|TRBV7-9|TRBJ1-6|many
TGTGCCAGCAGCTTACCGGGACAGGGGCTTGATTCACCCCTCCACTTT
CASSLPGQGLDSPLHF
>TRBD1|TRBV20-1|TRBJ2-7|.
TGCAGTGCTAGAGATAGGACAGGTGACTCCTACGAGCAGTACTTC
CSARDRTGDSYEQYF
>.|TRBV2|TRBJ1-1|many
TGTGCCAGCAGTGAAGGGAGTTACACTGAAGCTTTCTTT
CASSEGSYTEAFF
>TRBD2|TRBV9|TRBJ2-7|.
TGTGCCAGCAGCGTAGATAGGACAATCGGACTAGCGGGAGGGAGCTCCTACGAGCAGTACTTC
CASSVDRTIGLAGGSSYEQYF
>.|TRBV9|TRBJ2-3|.
TGTGCCAGCAGCCCATCCCGGACGGGAGACACAGATACGCAGTATTTT
CASSPSRTGDTDTQYF
>.|TRBV4-3|TRBJ1-6|many
TGCGCCAGCAGCCAAGATGGGCAGTTGAGTAATTCACCCCTCCACTTT
CASSQDGQLSNSPLHF
>TRBD1|TRBV11-3|TRBJ2-7|many
TGTGCCAGCGAAACCGGGACAGGGTACGAGCAGTACTTC
CASETGTGYEQYF
>.|TRBV29-1|TRBJ2-5|.
TGCAGCGTCGACACTAGCAGCCAAGATCTAGGTGGGCGGGACCAGTACTTC
CSVDTSSQDLGGRDQYF
>.|TRBV10-3|TRBJ1-1|.
TGTGCCAGCACCATGGGTGCTGAAGCTTTCTTT
CASTMGAEAFF
>TRBD2|TRBV4-3|TRBJ2-5|few
TGCGCCAGCAGCCAGATAGCGGGCGGGGAGACCCAGTACTTC
CASSQIAGGETQYF
>.|TRBV7-9|TRBJ2-5|.
TGTGCCAGCAGCTTAGGGCCCCGGGGAGAGACCCAGTACTTC
CASSLGPRGETQYF
>.|TRBV3-1|TRBJ2-5|few
TGTGCCAGCAGCCTCAGGGACTCAGAGACCCAGTACTTC
CASSLRDSETQYF
>.|TRBV19|TRBJ1-2|many
TGTGCCAGCGCCGGCAGGCGAGATGGCTACACCTTC
CASAGRRDGYTF
>.|TRBV10-3|TRBJ2-2|few
TGTGCCAGCAATGACAGAAACACCGGGGAGCTGTTTTTT
CASNDRNTGELFF
>.|TRBV12-3/TRBV12-4|TRBJ1-6|many
TGTGCCAGCAGTTTCCTCAGCAGGGGTGGGTCACCCCTCCACTTT
CASSFLSRGGSPLHF
>TRBD1|TRBV9|TRBJ2-5|.
TGTGCCAGCAGCGTAGCTTCGGGGGACAGGAGGTTTGAGACCCAGTACTTC
CASSVASGDRRFETQYF
>.|TRBV7-2|TRBJ1-6|many
TGTGCCAGCAGCAAAAATTCACCCCTCCACTTT
CASSKNSPLHF
>.|TRBV25-1|TRBJ2-5|.
TGTGCCAGCAGTGGCCGCCGACAGATCCAAGAGACCCAGTACTTC
CASSGRRQIQETQYF
>.|TRBV7-2|TRBJ2-2|.
TGTGCCAGCAGCTTCCCCAGAGGGGCTAGCGCTAACACCGGGGAGCTGTTTTTT
CASSFPRGASANTGELFF
>.|TRBV2|TRBJ2-6|many
TGTGCCAGCAGTCAGTACTCTGGGGCCAACGTCCTGACTTTC
CASSQYSGANVLTF
>.|TRBV9|TRBJ2-7|.
TGTGCCAGCAGCGTAGGTCTATCGTCCTACGAGCAGTACTTC
CASSVGLSSYEQYF
>.|TRBV29-1|TRBJ1-1|many
TGCAGCGTTGCTCGCGGGCCGGGCACTGAAGCTTTCTTT
CSVARGPGTEAFF
>.|TRBV6-5|TRBJ1-6|few
TGTGCCAGCAGTTCCCGGGACGTCCGGTCACCCCTCCACTTT
CASSSRDVRSPLHF
>TRBD1|TRBV20-1|TRBJ1-5|once
TGCAGTGCTAGGGTGACAGGGCACGGGTTCCAGCATTTT
CSARVTGHGFQHF
>.|TRBV19|TRBJ1-3|few
TGTGCCAGTAGTATCCTGAACAGAAACTCTGGAAACACCATATATTTT
CASSILNRNSGNTIYF
>.|TRBV7-6|TRBJ2-7|.
TGTGCCAGCAGCTTAGCGCCCCAGGCATTGAGCTCCTACGAGCAGTACTTC
CASSLAPQALSSYEQYF
>.|TRBV11-1|TRBJ1-1|few
TGTGCCAGCAGTCTAGACAGGACCACTGAAGCTTTCTTT
CASSLDRTTEAFF
>TRBD1|TRBV4-2|TRBJ1-4|.
TGTGCCAGCAGCTCGACGACAGGGTCCATTGAAAAACTGTTTTTT
CASSSTTGSIEKLFF
>.|TRBV24-1|TRBJ2-1|.
TGTGCCACCAGTGATTTAGGGTCGGAAAGTGAGCAGTTCTTC
CATSDLGSESEQFF
>TRBD2|TRBV25-1|TRBJ2-5|.
TGTGCCAACAGTCCGCGAACTAGTAGCGGGAAGCAAGAGACCCAGTACTTC
CANSPRTSSGKQETQYF
>TRBD2|TRBV2|TRBJ2-2|.
TGTGCCAGCAGTGGAAGCGGGGCCGGGGAGCTGTTTTTT
CASSGSGAGELFF
>.|TRBV2|TRBJ2-6|.
TGTGCGACGGGCACTGAAGCTTTC
CATGTEAF
>.|TRBV2|TRBJ2-7|.
TGTGCCAGCAGTGTTGGGGATCCCGGGGGACACTCCTACGAGCAGTACTTC
CASSVGDPGGHSYEQYF
>TRBD1|TRBV5-1|TRBJ2-7|.
TGCGCCAGCAGCTTTCCCGACAGGGAATCTGAGCAGTACTTC
CASSFPDRESEQYF
>.|TRBV7-9|TRBJ2-7|many
TGTGCCAGCAGTTTAGCTGGCAGCCCCTTCTACGAGCAGTACTTC
CASSLAGSPFYEQYF